The 22 T cell receptor beta chains presented below share a single source sample, sequenced in a study of cytomegalovirus exposure and HLA in healthy donors (dated 2017 in TCRdb). Library preparation employed the immunoSEQ multiplex PCR assay. What TCRdb holds here is the immuneACCESS table cut down to in-frame rearrangements. Part of the clones is not present; checked against another copy, under half of the missing clones reflect an unresolved V gene, and the others are unexplained. Present in this sample are roughly 60,000 clones, 92% of which were seen just once. Clones ranked in the top ten supply over 1% of the sample. What was sequenced was PBMCs. The source of these receptors is a woman aged 18 to 35 in good health and CMV-seronegative.

This clone was observed a few times. The CDR3 DNA reads as TGTGCCAGCAGTTTATGGGGGGCGGACAGTTTTGGACGTCAGCCCCAGCATTTT. It specifies CASSLWGADSFGRQPQHF. The V and J genes are TRBV28 and TRBJ1-5, with TRBD1 as a possible D gene (6 bases). With 0 bases removed from V and 6 bases from J, the gap between germline ends came to 21 bases. In germline, CDR1 is MDHEN, CDR2 SYDVKM. The CDR3 has 18 residues.

This sequence joins TRBV5-1 and TRBJ2-3, with D tentatively TRBD2 (7 bases). V was cut by 3 bases and J by 4 bases, with 24 bases left in between. The CDR3 length is 18 residues. From germline, CDR1 is SGHRS and CDR2 YFSETQ. In nucleotides, the CDR3 is TGCGCCAGCAGCTCCCGGGGGCTATGGGACTACCGGCCAGATACGCAGTATTTT. Translated: CASSSRGLWDYRPDTQYF.

The chain uses TRBV5-1 and TRBJ2-3, with a weak D call TRBD2 (7 bases). In germline, CDR1 is SGHRS, CDR2 YFSETQ. The CDR3 has 20 residues. V lost 4 bases and J 1 base, leaving 28 bases between the germline ends. The DNA of the CDR3 is TGCGCCAGCAGCCCTCGGCCCTTAGGGGGGGGCGCACAACGCACAGATACGCAGTATTTT. Protein: CASSPRPLGGGAQRTDTQYF.

The chain combines TRBV6-1 with TRBJ1-1; TRBD1 matches 8 bases. The V gene end was trimmed by 6 bases and the J gene end by 0 bases; junction bases not matched to a gene: 3. The CDR3 runs to 14 residues. Germline V lookup: CDR1 MNHNS, CDR2 SASEGT. CDR3 in DNA: TGTGCCAGCAGGAGACAGGGGATGAACACTGAAGCTTTCTTT. Translated: CASRRQGMNTEAFF.

This chain connects TRBV6-1 to TRBJ1-2; 9 bases are shared with TRBD1. V trimming: 3 bases; J trimming: 7 bases; junction bases outside the gene matches: 6. The CDR3 extends over 14 amino acids. The germline gives CDR1 MNHNS, CDR2 SASEGT. CDR3: CASSDPGQGGGYTF. The DNA for the CDR3 is TGTGCCAGCAGTGATCCGGGACAGGGTGGTGGCTACACCTTC.

The V gene is TRBV5-1, the J gene TRBJ1-6, with D tentatively TRBD1 (5 bases). Germline V gene lookup returns CDR1 SGHRS and CDR2 YFSETQ. V was shortened by 0 bases and J by 6 bases, with 13 bases between the two germline ends. This CDR3 comprises 16 residues. In DNA, the CDR3 is TGCGCCAGCAGCTTGGTAGGAGGGGCGGGTAATTCACCCCTCCACTTT. It yields the protein CASSLVGGAGNSPLHF.

The V gene is TRBV18, the J gene TRBJ2-1, with 7 bases matching TRBD2. The V segment lost 1 base and the J segment 10 bases; nucleotides outside the gene matches: 7. This CDR3 is 14 amino acids long. Germline values: CDR1 KGHSH, CDR2 LQKENI. In DNA, the CDR3 is TGTGCCAGCTCACCACGAGGACTAGAAGAAGAGCAGTTCTTC. Amino acids: CASSPRGLEEEQFF.

This chain uses TRBV9 with TRBJ2-7; possibly TRBD1 for D (6 bases). The CDR3 runs 14 residues. Per the germline V gene, CDR1 is SGDLS and CDR2 is YYNGEE. Trimming removed 4 bases at V and 5 bases at J, with 16 bases between. DNA for the CDR3: TGTGCCAGCAGCCGGGACACCCTGGAGGACGAGCAGTACTTC. Translation gives CASSRDTLEDEQYF.

The J gene is TRBJ2-7, the V gene TRBV4-2; 9 nucleotides align to TRBD2. The V and J ends lost 5 bases and 6 bases, in that order; junction bases with no gene match: 17. In germline, CDR1 is LGHNA, CDR2 YNFKEQ. The CDR3 is made up of 17 amino acids. CDR3 in DNA: TGTGCCAGCAGCTCCCACTTAGGCGGGAGGGTGCAGGGCGAGCAGTACTTC. It codes for CASSSHLGGRVQGEQYF.

The chain has TRBV6-1 and TRBJ2-3; possibly TRBD1 for D (5 bases). Germline-derived CDR1 and CDR2 are MNHNS and SASEGT. The CDR3 runs to 16 residues. The ends were cut back, 3 bases at V and 7 bases at J, with 20 bases in the middle. The CDR3 region has the DNA TGTGCCAGCAGTGATTGGTCCGGACACAAAGCCTATACGCAGTATTTT. This translates into CASSDWSGHKAYTQYF.

The chain has TRBV11-1 and TRBJ2-1; D gene uncertain. This CDR3 is 12 amino acids long. CDR1 SGHAT and CDR2 FQDESV come from the germline V gene (reference sequence). V dropped 6 bases and J dropped 7 bases, with 10 bases sitting between them. The CDR3 is CASSLSGNEQFF. The CDR3 DNA sequence: TGTGCCAGCAGTCTCTCGGGTAATGAGCAGTTCTTC.

The V and J genes are TRBV4-2 and TRBJ1-1; possible D gene TRBD1, 6 bases. The CDR3 runs to 14 residues. Germline CDR1 reads LGHNA; CDR2 reads YNFKEQ. Trimming left V 0 bases short and J 8 bases short, with 13 bases between. This chain's CDR3 is CASSQERRQGEAFF. The CDR3 region has the DNA TGTGCCAGCAGCCAAGAGCGCAGGCAGGGGGAAGCTTTCTTT.

This clone was recorded a few times. This chain uses TRBV5-1 with TRBJ2-5; a possible D gene is TRBD2 (5 bases). This CDR3 spans 15 amino acids. Germline CDR1 reads SGHRS; CDR2 reads YFSETQ. Trimming left V 1 base short and J 2 bases short, with 12 bases between. DNA of the CDR3: TGCGCCAGCAGCTTGTATGCGGGCGCACAAGAGACCCAGTACTTC. This sequence encodes CASSLYAGAQETQYF.

The chain joins TRBV27 to TRBJ2-2; maybe TRBD1 (7 bases). Per germline, CDR1 MNHEY and CDR2 SMNVEV (reference sequence). The CDR3 is made up of 15 amino acids. The V gene lost 2 bases and the J gene lost 5 bases, with 12 bases spanning the gap. For the CDR3, the DNA is TGTGCCAGCAGTTTAAGGCCAGGGGGGACCGGGGAGCTGTTTTTT. Protein: CASSLRPGGTGELFF.

This clone was detected only once. The chain is built from TRBV27 and TRBJ2-1; 9 bases align to TRBD2. Germline lookup yields CDR1 MNHEY and CDR2 SMNVEV (reference sequence). The CDR3 runs 18 residues. The trim removed 3 bases at V and 8 bases at J, leaving 17 bases unmatched. DNA of the CDR3: TGTGCCAGCAGTTTTCTCCCCGCTGGTGGCGGGAGGGCCTATGAGCAGTTCTTC. This gives the protein CASSFLPAGGGRAYEQFF.

V usage is TRBV29-1 and J usage is TRBJ1-2, with D perhaps TRBD1 (6 bases). The CDR3 totals 11 residues. The V end lost 0 bases, the J end lost 14 bases, and 13 bases lay between the germline ends. CDR1 SQVTM and CDR2 ANQGSEA come from the germline V gene. The CDR3, as DNA: TGCAGCGTTGAAGAACTGACAGGTCTTACCTTC. This encodes CSVEELTGLTF.

The chain combines TRBV19 with TRBJ1-1, with 7 bases aligning to TRBD1. After removal of 1 base from V and 6 bases from J, the junction contained 8 bases not matched to a gene. Germline assignment: CDR1 LNHDA and CDR2 SQIVND (reference sequence). The CDR3 has 15 amino acids. CDR3 in DNA: TGTGCCAGTAGTATAGGTGTCGTAGGGGGCCCTGAAGCTTTCTTT. It yields the protein CASSIGVVGGPEAFF.

The chain is built from TRBV4-1 and TRBJ1-2, with D uncertain. Germline loops: CDR1 MGHRA, CDR2 YSYEKL. V lost 1 base to trimming and J lost 2 bases, with 26 bases between them. The CDR3 loop spans 20 amino acids. The CDR3 nucleotides read TGCGCCAGCAGCCAAGTGATTTCCGGGGTGCCCCTCTATCGGAACTATGGCTACACCTTC. It yields the protein CASSQVISGVPLYRNYGYTF.

The CDR3 spells CASSLISGGADEQFF. The DNA for the CDR3 is TGTGCCAGCAGCTTAATTAGCGGGGGGGCGGATGAGCAGTTCTTC. The V gene is TRBV7-6, the J gene TRBJ2-1, with TRBD2 identical over 11 bases. V lost 2 bases to trimming and J lost 8 bases; unmatched junction nucleotides: 5. Germline V CDR1 and CDR2: SGHVS, FNYEAQ. The CDR3 length is 15 residues.

This chain uses TRBV15 with TRBJ1-6; D gene ambiguous. V was trimmed by 5 bases and J by 5 bases, leaving 13 bases between them. Germline CDR1 LNHNV, CDR2 YYDKDF (reference sequence). The CDR3 loop spans 15 amino acids. The chain's CDR3 is CATSPTDTHNSPLHF. The DNA for the CDR3 is TGTGCCACCAGCCCAACAGACACGCATAATTCACCCCTCCACTTT.

V usage is TRBV5-1 and J usage is TRBJ2-3; 8 nucleotides agree with TRBD2. Looked up from germline, CDR1 is SGHRS and CDR2 is YFSETQ. J was trimmed by 5 bases and V by 7 bases; bases with no gene match: 18. This CDR3 contains 17 residues. CDR3 region: CASERGQRDSLLDTQYF. CDR3 sequence (DNA): TGCGCCAGCGAGCGGGGGCAGCGGGACTCCTTGTTAGATACGCAGTATTTT.

The rearrangement links TRBV28 to TRBJ2-7, with a possible D match to TRBD2 (7 bases). Germline V lookup: CDR1 MDHEN, CDR2 SYDVKM. V was shortened by 6 bases and J by 9 bases, with 30 bases between the two germline ends. There are 17 residues in the CDR3. In DNA form, the CDR3 reads TGTGCCAGCAGACCCACTGCGGGGGCTTCCAGGGTAATGTGGCAGTACTTC. This sequence encodes CASRPTAGASRVMWQYF.